Listed below are T cell receptor beta chains from one sample, sequenced in a study of beta chain features in type 1 diabetes. TCRdb keeps only in-frame clones here, not all; method: immunoSEQ multiplex PCR. The repertoire holds roughly 40,000 clones, with roughly 67% as singletons. Sequenced: Tregs from blood. These TCRs come from a woman in her thirties in good health. Both conserved end residues are part of each CDR3. D genes are given only for firm matches. Size tells how often a clone was seen (once, few, many) or the class of an expanded clone, and some rows leave it out.

cdr3_nt	cdr3_aa	cdr3_length	v_call	clone_size	j_call	d_call
TGCAGCGTTGTTGGCTACGGCCCCGGGACAGATACGCAGTATTTT	CSVVGYGPGTDTQYF	15	TRBV29-1	NA	TRBJ2-3	NA
TGTGCCAGCAGGCCCGTGGCGGGAGAGGTGAATACGCAGTATTTT	CASRPVAGEVNTQYF	15	TRBV6-5	NA	TRBJ2-3	TRBD2
TGTGCCAGCTCACCAACGACAGTATCCACCGGGGAGCTGTTTTTT	CASSPTTVSTGELFF	15	TRBV18	NA	TRBJ2-2	NA
TGTGCCAGCTCAGGCGGACAGGGCTACTATGGCTACACCTTC	CASSGGQGYYGYTF	14	TRBV18	NA	TRBJ1-2	TRBD1
TGTGCCAGCAGTTCGGGACTAGCCCCGGAGACCCAGTACTTC	CASSSGLAPETQYF	14	TRBV27	NA	TRBJ2-5	TRBD2
TGTGCCAGCAGCTTCAGGGTACCCTACAATGAGCAGTTCTTC	CASSFRVPYNEQFF	14	TRBV7-2	NA	TRBJ2-1	NA
TGTGCCAGCAGTGTAGGTAGCGGGAGAAGGACAGATACGCAGTATTTT	CASSVGSGRRTDTQYF	16	TRBV6-1	NA	TRBJ2-3	TRBD2
TGTGCCAGCAGCGTAGAGCTGGGGAGGGCCCTTGGTAATGAGCAGTTCTTC	CASSVELGRALGNEQFF	17	TRBV9	NA	TRBJ2-1	TRBD2
TGTGCCTGGAGTGAAAAAAAGAAAGTACAGGCGGCTCAGCCCCAGCATTTT	CAWSEKKKVQAAQPQHF	17	TRBV30	NA	TRBJ1-5	NA
TGCGCCAGCAGGCCAGCGGGCGGTGAGCAGTTCTTC	CASRPAGGEQFF	12	TRBV5-1	once	TRBJ2-1	NA
TGTGCCAGCAGTTTATTAGAGGGACAGCATAATGAGCAGTTCTTC	CASSLLEGQHNEQFF	15	TRBV27	NA	TRBJ2-1	TRBD1
TGTGCCAGCAGTACCGCGGCCTCTAACTATGGCTACACCTTC	CASSTAASNYGYTF	14	TRBV28	NA	TRBJ1-2	NA
TGTGCCAGCAGTTCCTACTCAGGGGCCAACTCCTACGAGCAGTACTTC	CASSSYSGANSYEQYF	16	TRBV27	NA	TRBJ2-7	NA
TGTGCCAGCTCACCAGGGGGGTCACGCAACACTGAAGCTTTCTTT	CASSPGGSRNTEAFF	15	TRBV18	NA	TRBJ1-1	NA
TGTGCCAGCAGCTTTTGGGCTAGCGTAAACAATGAGCAGTTCTTC	CASSFWASVNNEQFF	15	TRBV5-4	once	TRBJ2-1	NA
TGCGCCAGCAGCTTGGGAGCGGGAGGGGTCACAGATACGCAGTATTTT	CASSLGAGGVTDTQYF	16	TRBV5-1	NA	TRBJ2-3	TRBD2
TGTGCCAGCAGCTTAGGGAGGGGTGCAACCTACGAGCAGTACTTC	CASSLGRGATYEQYF	15	TRBV7-2	NA	TRBJ2-7	NA
TGTGCCATCGCCCTGACTAGCGGGGGTGGGAATGAGCAGTTCTTC	CAIALTSGGGNEQFF	15	TRBV10-3	few	TRBJ2-1	TRBD2
TGCAGCGCAGGGGCTAATCCCTACGAGCAGTACTTC	CSAGANPYEQYF	12	TRBV29-1	NA	TRBJ2-7	NA
TGTGCCAGCAGCGACCCGGGACAGGGGGGGTATGAGCAGTTCTTC	CASSDPGQGGYEQFF	15	TRBV7-3	NA	TRBJ2-1	TRBD1
TGTGCCAGCAGTGAAAAATGGTCGGCAGGGCGCGAAAAACTGTTTTTT	CASSEKWSAGREKLFF	16	TRBV25-1	NA	TRBJ1-4	NA
TGTGCCAGCAGCTTACGACACGTCACAGATACGCAGTATTTT	CASSLRHVTDTQYF	14	TRBV7-2	NA	TRBJ2-3	NA
TGTGCCATCAAGGGAGGGGAAACAGATACGCAGTATTTT	CAIKGGETDTQYF	13	TRBV10-3	NA	TRBJ2-3	TRBD2
TGTGCCAGCAGGCTAGCGGGAGGAGTAACCGGGGAGCTGTTTTTT	CASRLAGGVTGELFF	15	TRBV6-5	NA	TRBJ2-2	TRBD2
TGCGCCAGCCGAGGACAGGGGACCACCTCGGTCTACAATGAGCAGTTCTTC	CASRGQGTTSVYNEQFF	17	TRBV4-1	few	TRBJ2-1	TRBD1
TGCAGCGTTGATGGGCTAGCGGGAGCCGAGAACACCGGGGAGCTGTTTTTT	CSVDGLAGAENTGELFF	17	TRBV29-1	NA	TRBJ2-2	TRBD2
TGCGCCAGCACTGTAACGACAGGGCCCCAAGAGACCCAGTACTTC	CASTVTTGPQETQYF	15	TRBV5-1	NA	TRBJ2-5	TRBD1
TGTGCCACTCAAGGACTAGCGGATACTACCGCCCAGTTCTTC	CATQGLADTTAQFF	14	TRBV15	once	TRBJ2-1	TRBD2
TGCAGCGTTGGGGCGGGTAGCTCCTACAATGAGCAGTTCTTC	CSVGAGSSYNEQFF	14	TRBV29-1	NA	TRBJ2-1	NA
TGTGCCGGCCAGCGCGGGGAGCGGTACAATGAGCAGTTCTTC	CAGQRGERYNEQFF	14	TRBV7-9	NA	TRBJ2-1	NA
TGTGCCAGCAGCTTAGATGGGGGGGGCTACAATGAGCAGTTCTTC	CASSLDGGGYNEQFF	15	TRBV7-3	NA	TRBJ2-1	TRBD2
TGTGCCAGCAGCTTCCGGGGGAGAGGCCCCCGGGAGACCCAGTACTTC	CASSFRGRGPRETQYF	16	TRBV7-2	NA	TRBJ2-5	NA
TGTGCCAGCAGTTTAGGCGGGGGAGCTGGAAACACCATATATTTT	CASSLGGGAGNTIYF	15	TRBV28	NA	TRBJ1-3	NA
TGCGCCAGCAGCTTTGACTCCGGGGGGCCCTCCTACGAGCAGTACTTC	CASSFDSGGPSYEQYF	16	TRBV5-1	once	TRBJ2-7	NA
TGTGCCAGTAGAGTAACAGGGCTCGGCACTGAAGCTTTCTTT	CASRVTGLGTEAFF	14	TRBV19	once	TRBJ1-1	NA
TGTGCCAGCAGCCCACTAGCGGGAGGCTCCCATGAGCAGTTCTTC	CASSPLAGGSHEQFF	15	TRBV28	once	TRBJ2-1	TRBD2
TGTGCCAGCAGCTTAGGGAGCGGGAGGGCATTACAAGAGACCCAGTACTTC	CASSLGSGRALQETQYF	17	TRBV7-2	NA	TRBJ2-5	TRBD2
TGTGCCAGCAGTTTTCGGGACAGCCAGTACACAGATACGCAGTATTTT	CASSFRDSQYTDTQYF	16	TRBV6-5	NA	TRBJ2-3	TRBD1
TGTGCCAGTACCGACTTCCCCAGGGGTTTAAACACCGGGGAGCTGTTTTTT	CASTDFPRGLNTGELFF	17	TRBV19	medium-sized	TRBJ2-2	NA
TGTGCCAGCAGCTTAGTCGTCAGCACAGATACGCAGTATTTT	CASSLVVSTDTQYF	14	TRBV7-9	NA	TRBJ2-3	NA
TGTGCCAGCAGCCCTTCCTACGAGCAGTACTTC	CASSPSYEQYF	11	TRBV7-2	once	TRBJ2-7	NA
TGCGCCAGCAGCCGAGGACAGACAGTCTACGAGCAGTACTTC	CASSRGQTVYEQYF	14	TRBV5-1	NA	TRBJ2-7	NA
TGTGCCAGCAGGGGGGGGACCCAGCGGTCCTACGAGCAGTACTTC	CASRGGTQRSYEQYF	15	TRBV28	NA	TRBJ2-7	TRBD2
TGTGCCAGCAGCTTAGGCAGGGCGGCAGATACGCAGTATTTT	CASSLGRAADTQYF	14	TRBV7-2	NA	TRBJ2-3	NA
TGTGCCAGCAGCCAAGCCCCTAGCGGGACGGGTACCGGGGAGCTGTTTTTT	CASSQAPSGTGTGELFF	17	TRBV4-2	NA	TRBJ2-2	TRBD2
TGTGCCAGCAGTTACAGGGACAGGGGGCATGAGCAGTACTTC	CASSYRDRGHEQYF	14	TRBV6-5	NA	TRBJ2-5	TRBD1
TGTGCCAGTAGACTAGCGGGAGAGTTCAATGAGCAGTTCTTC	CASRLAGEFNEQFF	14	TRBV19	NA	TRBJ2-1	TRBD2
TGTGCCAGCAGCCAAGGGCTAGCGGGAGCCTACGAGCAGTACTTC	CASSQGLAGAYEQYF	15	TRBV4-2	NA	TRBJ2-7	TRBD2
TGTGCCAGCTCACGGGGGGGGGTGAACACTGAAGCTTTCTTT	CASSRGGVNTEAFF	14	TRBV18	NA	TRBJ1-1	NA